This TCR beta chain stems from a study of blood T cell repertoires in COVID-19. About the study: COVID-19 samples, acute and convalescent, were from the United States, Italy and Spain. In each case, the material was cDNA or gDNA derived from T cells, B-cell-depleted T cells, or PBMCs.

This clone showed up just once. Authors' data handling: How many nucleated cells were present was estimated from reference gene primer amplification. TCRdb's table, derived via immunoSEQ multiplex PCR, lists solely in-frame clones and lacks some. The DNA gave D and trimming, while V, J and clone size come from that table. The sample lists under 85,000 clones, approximately 90% occurring once. Looked up from germline, CDR1 is MNHEY and CDR2 is SVGEGT. The V end lost 4 bases, the J end lost 0 bases, and 10 bases lay between the germline ends. There are 15 residues in the CDR3. The sequence derives from a woman aged 80 or older with active or convalescent COVID-19. Material: peripheral blood. The chain has TRBV6-2 or TRBV6-3 and TRBJ1-5; D unclear. Here the CDR3 DNA reads TGTGCCAGCAGTTTGACACCGTATAGCAATCAGCCCCAGCATTTT. This codes for CASSLTPYSNQPQHF.